This is a list of T cell receptor beta chains from one sample in a study of T cells in tuberculosis. Here immunoSEQ multiplex PCR was the method, and the copy in TCRdb shows in-frame clones only, minus some. The sample includes about 33,000 clones, 92% of them seen just once. Sequencing used PBMCs, obtained at tuberculosis diagnosis. These receptors originate from an adult with tuberculosis. Some clones in this sample may be carry-over from other donors' samples. The CDR3 runs from the conserved cysteine through the conserved F or W. Fields, in order: clone size, CDR3 length, D gene, J gene, V gene, CDR3 protein, CDR3 DNA. D genes are given only for firm matches. Clone size appears in some rows only: once, few, many, or a class for an expanded clone.

NA | 14 | TRBD1 | TRBJ1-2 | TRBV19 | CASTDPGQGYGYTF | TGTGCCAGTACGGACCCGGGACAGGGATACGGCTACACCTTC
NA | 14 | TRBD1 | TRBJ1-1 | TRBV10-2 | CASSGRTGVTEAFF | TGCGCCAGCAGTGGAAGAACAGGGGTCACTGAAGCTTTCTTT
NA | 13 | TRBD2 | TRBJ2-1 | TRBV7-2 | CASRGPGGNEQFF | TGTGCCAGCAGGGGGCCGGGGGGCAATGAGCAGTTCTTC
once | 16 | NA | TRBJ1-3 | TRBV10-2 | CASSEGSLATGNTIYF | TGCGCCAGCAGTGAAGGCAGCTTAGCCACTGGAAACACCATATATTTT
NA | 16 | TRBD1 | TRBJ2-7 | TRBV9 | CASSPRGDRALGEQYF | TGTGCCAGCAGCCCCCGGGGGGACAGGGCTTTGGGAGAGCAGTACTTC
NA | 15 | NA | TRBJ2-2 | TRBV2 | CASTGRTSYTGELFF | TGTGCCAGCACCGGACGGACTTCATACACCGGGGAGCTGTTTTTT
NA | 16 | NA | TRBJ1-2 | TRBV18 | CASSPRDIPRDYGYTF | TGTGCCAGCTCACCACGAGACATCCCGCGCGACTATGGCTACACCTTC
once | 15 | TRBD1 | TRBJ2-7 | TRBV5-4 | CASSPRTGSSYEQYF | TGTGCCAGCAGCCCTCGGACAGGGTCCTCCTACGAGCAGTACTTC
NA | 15 | TRBD1 | TRBJ1-2 | TRBV6-4 | CASSDSRGGSGGYTF | TGTGCCAGCAGTGACTCGAGAGGGGGCTCGGGTGGCTACACCTTC
NA | 17 | TRBD1 | TRBJ1-6 | TRBV6-1 | CASSEISWGQGFSPLHF | TGTGCCAGCAGTGAAATTTCGTGGGGACAGGGGTTTTCACCCCTCCACTTT
NA | 11 | NA | TRBJ2-7 | TRBV20-1 | CAASRSDEQYF | TGCGCGGCATCGAGATCCGACGAGCAGTACTTC
NA | 15 | TRBD2 | TRBJ2-1 | TRBV5-1 | CASSSASGGFNEQFF | TGCGCCAGCAGCTCTGCTAGCGGGGGGTTCAATGAGCAGTTCTTC
NA | 16 | TRBD1 | TRBJ1-5 | TRBV10-3 | CATYLGQVDSNQPQHF | TGTGCCACCTACCTGGGACAGGTAGATAGCAATCAGCCCCAGCATTTT
NA | 14 | NA | TRBJ1-1 | TRBV10-3 | CAIRRAGVETEAFF | TGTGCCATCAGGCGGGCAGGGGTGGAGACTGAAGCTTTCTTT
NA | 14 | NA | TRBJ2-7 | TRBV5-1 | CASTPHSGTDEQYF | TGCGCCAGCACCCCCCACTCGGGTACGGACGAGCAGTACTTC
NA | 14 | TRBD2 | TRBJ2-7 | TRBV5-1 | CASSPTMGGGVQYF | TGCGCCAGCAGCCCTACGATGGGGGGAGGGGTGCAGTACTTC
NA | 13 | NA | TRBJ1-6 | TRBV6-1 | CASSRGVNSPLHF | TGTGCCAGCAGCCGGGGAGTTAATTCACCCCTCCACTTT
NA | 16 | TRBD1 | TRBJ2-4 | TRBV19 | CASSIGAQGPKNIQYF | TGTGCCAGTAGTATAGGAGCACAGGGGCCCAAAAACATTCAGTACTTC
few | 14 | TRBD1 | TRBJ2-7 | TRBV6-1 | CASRSPGQAYEQYF | TGTGCCAGCAGATCGCCGGGACAGGCCTACGAGCAGTACTTC
NA | 15 | NA | TRBJ2-3 | TRBV9 | CASSVGGGATDTQYF | TGTGCCAGCAGCGTTGGTGGGGGGGCGACAGATACGCAGTATTTT
NA | 14 | NA | TRBJ1-1 | TRBV2 | CASSDNSLNTEAFF | TGTGCCAGCAGTGATAACAGCCTGAACACTGAAGCTTTCTTT
NA | 15 | TRBD1 | TRBJ1-4 | TRBV25-1 | CASSELTGFNEKLFF | TGTGCCAGCAGTGAACTGACAGGGTTTAATGAAAAACTGTTTTTT
NA | 14 | TRBD1 | TRBJ2-1 | TRBV5-1 | CASSFGTGDNEQFF | TGCGCCAGCAGCTTTGGGACAGGGGACAATGAGCAGTTCTTC
NA | 14 | TRBD1 | TRBJ1-1 | TRBV10-3 | CAISEADRDTEAFF | TGTGCCATCAGTGAGGCAGACAGGGACACTGAAGCTTTCTTT
NA | 15 | NA | TRBJ2-1 | TRBV27 | CASSLGQNSYNEQFF | TGTGCCAGCAGTTTGGGACAAAACTCCTACAATGAGCAGTTCTTC
NA | 16 | TRBD2 | TRBJ2-3 | TRBV9 | CASSVEASGVTDTQYF | TGTGCCAGCAGCGTAGAGGCTAGCGGGGTCACAGATACGCAGTATTTT
NA | 14 | NA | TRBJ2-3 | TRBV27 | CASSLVLAPDTQYF | TGTGCCAGCAGTTTGGTACTAGCCCCAGATACGCAGTATTTT